This T cell receptor beta chain emerged from a study of beta chain features in type 1 diabetes. Study-wide findings and caveats: For Type 1 diabetes patients, all four CD4+ subsets carried TCRB CDR3s that were moderately but significantly shorter. The analysis here could not establish whether HLA type shapes TCRB rearrangement. Diminished insertions and augmented deletions at VDJ junctions characterized type 1 diabetes patients.

Isolation of CD4+ naive, central memory, regulatory and stem cell-like memory cells was achieved by sorting via CD45RO/CCR7/CD25/CD127/CD95/CD27. CDR3 size: 15 residues. The junction had 5 bases not matched to a gene; V was cut back by 4 bases and J by 4 bases. Germline CDR1 and CDR2: LGHNA and YSLEER. The authors reverse transcribed all of the isolated RNA, so sequencing captured expressed TCRB transcripts. Profiling relied on immunoSEQ multiplex PCR, and the TCRdb table lists in-frame clones only, not all of them. The sample includes fewer than 300,000 clones, approximately 10% seen only once; the top ten take over 0.015%. In this sample, this clone turned up a few times. Its antigen is still unknown.

The TCR sequence derives from a man aged 25-40 years with type 1 diabetes. The sequencing sample was made of naive CD4+ T cells from blood. The chain is built from TRBV4-3 and TRBJ1-3, with TRBD1 matching 9 bases. This CDR3 reads CASSPGTGNGNTIYF. For the CDR3, the DNA is TGCGCCAGCAGCCCCGGGACAGGGAACGGAAACACCATATATTTT.